One T cell receptor beta chain is described in this entry. No antigen is known for it. This entry belongs to a study of T cell responses to AZD1222 COVID-19 vaccine. Deletions cut 5 bases from V and 2 bases from J, with 22 bases between. Germline lookup yields CDR1 LGHNT and CDR2 FRNRAP. CDR3 length equals 18 residues. Both about-4-week and about-12-week second-dose recipients were combined. TCRdb's copy holds only in-frame clones and misses some; the assay was immunoSEQ multiplex PCR. The table has fewer than 120,000 clones, over 85% seen once; the top ten hold 2% to 3%. General study points: Clonal diversity may have been underestimated, and the donors were mostly white British, with more females than males. Nearly half of spike-specific TCRs reportedly target unmutated variant regions. Dominant CD4 TCR responses targeted spike regions 160-218 and 743-854.

The sample consisted of peripheral blood, taken 28 days after the second AZD1222 dose. The source is an adult who received the AZD1222 COVID-19 vaccine. J is TRBJ1-3 and V is TRBV12-5; the D gene is possibly TRBD1 (5 bases). DNA for the CDR3: TGTGCTAGTGGTCCCCGGGACGGGACGAGCGGCCCTGGAAACACCATATATTTT. Translation: CASGPRDGTSGPGNTIYF.